A single sample is the source of the 4 T cell receptor beta chains below, sequenced in a study of T cells in Graves' hyperthyroidism and ophthalmopathy. RNA transcripts gave rise to amplified TCR beta CDR3 regions. First-round RT-PCR with HTBI primers amplified the TCR CDR3 region. TCRdb re-derived calls from the multiplex PCR reads in MiXCR, one entry per CDR3 protein. The sample shows around 300,000 distinct CDR3 sequences, less than 30% of them seen only once. The sample consisted of blood. The receptor set was obtained from a man aged 35 to 55 with Graves' hyperthyroidism that later progressed to Graves' ophthalmopathy.

The sample holds many counts of this clonotype. The chain couples TRBV6-1 to TRBJ2-5, with D unresolved. Germline V lookup: CDR1 MNHNS, CDR2 SASEGT. The length of the CDR3 is 13 residues. V lost 0 bases, J lost 2 bases, and 4 bases lay in between. CDR3 nucleotides: TGTGCCAGCAGTGAAGCGGGGCAAGAGACCCAGTACTTC. Translated, it gives CASSEAGQETQYF.

This clonotype was counted many times. The chain carries TRBV9 and TRBJ1-1; D call uncertain. V lost 2 bases and J lost 1, with 9 bases in between. The CDR3 has 14 residues. The germline V gene encodes CDR1 SGDLS and CDR2 YYNGEE. The CDR3 DNA sequence: TGTGCCAGCAGCGTCGGGCGGCAGAACACTGAAGCTTTCTTT. It is translated as CASSVGRQNTEAFF.

This clonotype showed up many times. A much bigger clone sits one base away, suggesting this may be a read error. The V call is TRBV9, the J call TRBJ2-2; 12 positions match TRBD2. Looked up from germline, CDR1 is SGDLS and CDR2 is YYNGEE. J gave up 5 bases and V 2 bases, and 4 bases lay outside the gene matches. CDR3 length equals 16 residues. The CDR3 nucleotides are TGTGCCAGCAGCGTGACTAGCGGGAGTGCAACCGGGGAGCTGTTTTTT. It encodes CASSVTSGSATGELFF. Complete variable domain (other parts from reference TRBV9 and TRBJ2-2): DSGVTQTPKHLITATGQRVTLRCSPRSGDLSVYWYQQSLDQGLQFLIQYYNGEERAKGNILERFSAQQFPDLHSELNLSSLELGDSALYFCASSVTSGSATGELFFGEGSRLTVL.

This clonotype was picked up a small number of times. The chain uses TRBV6-2 or TRBV6-3 and TRBJ1-1; D gene uncertain. This CDR3 comprises 13 residues. Germline values: CDR1 MNHEY, CDR2 SVGEGT. V gave up 1 base and J gave up 3 bases, with 6 bases separating them. The DNA of the CDR3 is TGTGCCAGCAGTTACTTACGGGACACTGAAGCTTTCTTT. Translated: CASSYLRDTEAFF.